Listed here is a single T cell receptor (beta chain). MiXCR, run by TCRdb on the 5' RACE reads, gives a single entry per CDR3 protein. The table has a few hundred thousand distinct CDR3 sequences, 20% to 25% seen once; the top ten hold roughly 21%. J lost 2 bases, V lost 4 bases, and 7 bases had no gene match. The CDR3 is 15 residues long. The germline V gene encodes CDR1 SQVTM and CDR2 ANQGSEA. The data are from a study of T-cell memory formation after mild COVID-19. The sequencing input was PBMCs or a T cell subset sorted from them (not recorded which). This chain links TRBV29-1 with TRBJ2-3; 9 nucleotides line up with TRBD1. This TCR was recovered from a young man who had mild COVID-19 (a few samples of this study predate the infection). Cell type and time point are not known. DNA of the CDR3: TGCAGCGTTGTATGGGACAGGGTGGACACAGATACGCAGTATTTT. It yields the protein CSVVWDRVDTDTQYF.